The rows below give T cell receptor beta chains drawn from one sample of a study of CD8 T cells in ankylosing spondylitis. TCRdb called the 5' RACE reads again in MiXCR, with one record for every CDR3 protein. The repertoire has fewer than 750,000 distinct CDR3 sequences, around 20% of them found once; the top ten carry about 20%. The sequencing sample was made of blood, either unsorted or a sorted T cell fraction (not recorded which). The receptors shown here come from a male donor with ankylosing spondylitis. The CDR3 runs from the conserved cysteine through the conserved F or W. Size is omitted from some rows. Given values are once, few, many or a class for expanded clones.

clone_size	v_call	j_call	cdr3_aa
NA	TRBV4-2	TRBJ2-7	CASSQETGGSSYEQYF
NA	TRBV30	TRBJ2-1	CAWTNLNNEQFF
NA	TRBV30	TRBJ1-2	CAWSAGTGYGYTF
many	TRBV7-9	TRBJ2-7	CASREEYSYEQYF
many	TRBV5-1	TRBJ2-5	CASSPNDWKQETQYF
NA	TRBV4-3	TRBJ1-1	CASSPGQAGSEAFF
few	TRBV6-1	TRBJ2-1	CASIDGLARNNEQFF
few	TRBV7-2	TRBJ1-6	CASSLGQVRGSPLHF
NA	TRBV6-2/TRBV6-3	TRBJ2-1	CASFSGTSGTNEQFF
NA	TRBV11-2	TRBJ1-1	CASSFSRDSVQRGNTEAFF
many	TRBV11-2	TRBJ2-3	CASSLQKHTDTQYF
few	TRBV4-2	TRBJ2-7	CASSRSSGAYEQYF
NA	TRBV6-2/TRBV6-3	TRBJ2-3	CASNRHTDTQYF
few	TRBV12-3/TRBV12-4	TRBJ2-2	CASRAPGTGELFF
few	TRBV7-2	TRBJ2-1	CASSQGLAGVGEQFF
NA	TRBV18	TRBJ2-2	CASSPSSGAITGELFF
few	TRBV20-1	TRBJ2-2	CSAYGQGRYAGELFF